This section outlines one T cell receptor (beta chain) sequence together with its context. In the authors' methods: Amplification of reference gene primers was used by the study to estimate nucleated cell counts. The assay was immunoSEQ multiplex PCR, and TCRdb's table has in-frame clones only and misses some. Clone size and the V and J calls come from that table; the DNA yielded D and trimming. Of about 150,000 clones in the sample, more than 75% were seen once. V dropped 0 bases and J dropped 5; count of bases not matched to a gene: 0. This CDR3 spans 14 amino acids. The germline V gene encodes CDR1 SGHTS and CDR2 YDEGEE. The data were obtained in a study of blood T cell repertoires in COVID-19. Whole-study context: From the United States, Italy and Spain came samples of acute and convalescent COVID-19.

This sequence originates from a human donor in a cohort sampled during active COVID-19. Specimen: peripheral blood. The chain recombines TRBV5-8 with TRBJ1-4, with TRBD1 matching 8 bases. The DNA for the CDR3 is TGTGCCAGCAGCTTGGGGACAGGGAATGAAAAACTGTTTTTT. Translation: CASSLGTGNEKLFF. Full variable domain (missing parts from reference TRBV5-8 and TRBJ1-4): EAGVTQSPTHLIKTRGQQATLRCSPISGHTSVYWYQQALGLGLQFLLWYDEGEERNRGNFPPRFSGRQFPNYSSELNVNALELEDSALYLCASSLGTGNEKLFFGSGTQLSVL.